These 32 T cell receptor beta chains came from one sample sequenced in a study of T cells after yellow fever vaccination. TCRdb recomputed calls from the 5' RACE reads with MiXCR, one row per CDR3 protein. The sample lists over 150,000 distinct CDR3 sequences; approximately 6.2% were seen once. The source was CD4+ T cells sorted from PBMCs, collected on the day of the first yellow fever vaccination. The origin of the receptors is a man between 18 and 35 years old who received the YFV17D yellow fever vaccine.

This clonotype was counted only a few times. The CDR3, as DNA: TGTGCCTGGAGTGGGGGGCGGGGGGTCCTGAGCACAGATACGCAGTATTTT. Amino acid sequence: CAWSGGRGVLSTDTQYF. This sequence joins TRBV30 and TRBJ2-3, with 8 bases matching TRBD2. Trimming at V came to 1 base and at J to 0 bases, leaving 9 bases not matched to a gene. Per the germline V gene, CDR1 is GTSNPN and CDR2 is SVGIG (reference sequence). This CDR3 comprises 17 residues.

The V and J genes are TRBV18 and TRBJ1-1; D may be TRBD1 (5 bases). Looked up from germline, CDR1 is KGHSH and CDR2 is LQKENI. The CDR3 has 14 residues. Trimming removed 8 bases at V and 3 bases at J, with 16 bases between. CDR3 sequence reads: CASTRDGGDTEAFF. CDR3 nucleotides: TGTGCCAGCACCCGGGACGGAGGGGACACTGAAGCTTTCTTT.

The chain uses TRBV5-4 and TRBJ2-1; D unresolved. The length of the CDR3 is 15 residues. CDR1 is SGHNT, CDR2 YYREEE, per germline (reference sequence). V dropped 1 base and J dropped 9 bases, with 17 bases sitting between them. CDR3 DNA sequence: TGTGCCAGCAGCTTGCCAGCTAACCCCACCGGTGAGCAGTTCTTC. It translates to CASSLPANPTGEQFF.

This clonotype was found many times. The chain has TRBV7-2 and TRBJ2-5; TRBD1 is a possible D gene (5 bases). Germline loops: CDR1 SGHTA, CDR2 FQGNSA. The CDR3 length is 12 residues. Trimming removed 6 bases at V and 5 bases at J, with 10 bases between. Here the CDR3 DNA reads TGTGCCAGCAGGGGAAGGGGTGAGACCCAGTACTTC. As protein: CASRGRGETQYF. Looking up the rest from reference TRBV7-2 and TRBJ2-5 gives the full variable domain: GAGVSQSPSNKVTEKGKDVELRCDPISGHTALYWYRQSLGQGLEFLIYFQGNSAPDKSGLPSDRFSAERTGGSVSTLTIQRTQQEDSAVYLCASRGRGETQYFGPGTRLLVL.

In its sample, this clonotype was seen many times. In nucleotides, the CDR3 is TGCAGTCGGACAGGGGTATACAATGAGCAGTTCTTC. This gives the protein CSRTGVYNEQFF. This chain uses TRBV20-1 with TRBJ2-1; 9 bases map to TRBD1. Unmatched junction bases numbered 3, after V lost 8 bases and J lost 4 bases. This CDR3 region has 12 residues. Looked up from germline, CDR1 is DFQATT and CDR2 is SNEGSKA (reference sequence).

This clonotype was observed many times. The J gene is TRBJ2-3, the V gene TRBV6-5, with 8 nucleotides matching TRBD2. Germline values: CDR1 MNHEY, CDR2 SVGAGI. This CDR3 region has 14 residues. J was trimmed by 2 bases and V by 6 bases; bases with no gene match: 4. The DNA for the CDR3 is TGTGCCAGCAGCCGCGGGGGGCCCACAGATACGCAGTATTTT. Translating gives CASSRGGPTDTQYF.

This clonotype was seen a few times. V is TRBV18 and J is TRBJ1-1, with D uncertain. The CDR3 has 14 residues. The V gene lost 3 bases and the J gene lost 3 bases, with 11 bases spanning the gap. Germline values: CDR1 KGHSH, CDR2 LQKENI. CDR3 coding DNA: TGTGCCAGCTCACCCACCTTGGGAGACACTGAAGCTTTCTTT. It is translated as CASSPTLGDTEAFF.

This clonotype was observed at least ten times. The chain couples TRBV7-2 to TRBJ2-7; D is uncertain. V was clipped by 3 bases and J by 0 bases, with 9 bases between them. The CDR3 totals 14 residues. CDR1 SGHTA and CDR2 FQGNSA come from the germline V gene. CDR3 amino acids: CASSFRVSSYEQYV. CDR3 nucleotides: TGTGCCAGCAGCTTCCGCGTCAGCTCCTACGAGCAGTACGTC.

The chain is built from TRBV5-1 and TRBJ1-1; no firm D call. Germline V CDR1 and CDR2: SGHRS, YFSETQ. This CDR3 comprises 15 residues. Trimming took off 0 bases at V and 2 bases at J, with 11 bases between the two ends. In DNA, the CDR3 is TGCGCCAGCAGCTTGGTCGTGACGTCAAACACTGAAGCTTTCTTT. Translating gives CASSLVVTSNTEAFF.

This clonotype was seen a few times. The chain employs TRBV5-5 and TRBJ1-5; possible D gene TRBD1, 5 bases. Trimming shortened V by 0 bases and J by 5 bases, and 15 bases separated the two germline ends. Germline V CDR1 and CDR2: SGHKS, YYEKEE (reference sequence). CDR3 size: 16 residues. This CDR3 reads CASSLAPAGAHQPQHF. The CDR3 DNA sequence: TGTGCCAGCAGCTTGGCCCCCGCTGGGGCTCATCAGCCCCAGCATTTT. Based on the CDR3 plus reference TRBV5-5 and TRBJ1-5, the full variable domain is DAGVTQSPTHLIKTRGQQVTLRCSPISGHKSVSWYQQVLGQGPQFIFQYYEKEERGRGNFPDRFSARQFPNYSSELNVNALLLGDSALYLCASSLAPAGAHQPQHFGDGTRLSIL.

This rearrangement joins TRBV6-1 to TRBJ1-2, with TRBD1 matching over 7 bases. CDR3 length equals 15 residues. CDR1 MNHNS and CDR2 SASEGT come from the germline V gene. With 4 bases clipped from V and 1 base from J, the junction kept 6 bases outside the gene matches. CDR3 region: CASSVGTANNYGYTF. CDR3 DNA sequence: TGTGCCAGCAGTGTCGGGACAGCCAATAACTATGGCTACACCTTC.

This clonotype was observed a few times. The J gene is TRBJ1-6, the V gene TRBV20-1; 7 nucleotides agree with TRBD1. Germline V gives CDR1 DFQATT, CDR2 SNEGSKA (reference sequence). The CDR3 has 13 amino acids. V lost 3 bases and J lost 6; bases outside the gene matches: 2. The CDR3: CSASGDSNSPLHF. The CDR3 nucleotides read TGCAGTGCTAGTGGGGACAGTAATTCACCCCTCCACTTT.

This clonotype was observed many times. The rearrangement links TRBV20-1 to TRBJ1-6; 7 nucleotides line up with TRBD1. V was clipped by 5 bases and J by 11 bases; unmatched bases: 6. Germline V lookup: CDR1 DFQATT, CDR2 SNEGSKA (reference sequence). The CDR3 consists of 12 residues. CDR3 DNA: TGCAGTGCTGGGGACAGTAGAACACCCCTCCACTTT. It encodes CSAGDSRTPLHF.

This chain joins TRBV7-9 and TRBJ2-2, with D possibly called TRBD1 or TRBD2 (5 bases each). The length of the CDR3 is 14 residues. CDR1 SEHNR and CDR2 FQNEAQ come from the germline V gene (reference sequence). V was clipped by 1 base and J by 6 bases, with 9 bases between them. The CDR3 region is CASSLGQRAGELFF. DNA of the CDR3: TGTGCCAGCAGCTTAGGACAGAGGGCCGGGGAGCTGTTTTTT. Based on the CDR3 plus reference TRBV7-9 and TRBJ2-2, the full variable domain is DTGVSQNPRHKITKRGQNVTFRCDPISEHNRLYWYRQTLGQGPEFLTYFQNEAQLEKSRLLSDRFSAERPKGSFSTLEIQRTEQGDSAMYLCASSLGQRAGELFFGEGSRLTVL.

This clonotype was counted ten times or more. This chain links TRBV10-2 with TRBJ1-3, with a tentative D call TRBD1 (5 bases). V lost 6 bases and J lost 4, with 13 bases in between. The CDR3 extends over 14 amino acids. The germline CDR1 and CDR2 sequences are WSHSY and SAAADI. In DNA, the CDR3 is TGCGCCAGCAGGCCCCAGGGAATCGGAAACACCATATATTTT. It is translated as CASRPQGIGNTIYF.

The sample holds a few counts of this clonotype. The chain carries TRBV5-1 and TRBJ2-1, with 9 bases fitting TRBD1. V shed 4 bases, J shed 8 bases, and the junction held 13 bases outside the gene matches. The germline V gene has CDR1 SGHRS and CDR2 YFSETQ. The CDR3 covers 16 residues. The CDR3 loop is CASSPAGTGIMDEQFF. The CDR3, as DNA: TGCGCCAGCAGCCCCGCCGGGACAGGGATAATGGATGAGCAGTTCTTC.

Only a few counts were recorded for this clonotype. The chain uses TRBV18 and TRBJ2-7; D is ambiguous. The V and J ends lost 2 bases and 4 bases respectively, with 12 bases between them. Germline values: CDR1 KGHSH, CDR2 LQKENI. This CDR3 is built from 14 residues. CDR3 sequence reads: CASSPMVEIYEQYF. In DNA, the CDR3 is TGTGCCAGCTCACCAATGGTGGAAATTTACGAGCAGTACTTC.

This clonotype was counted at least ten times. The chain is built from TRBV5-1 and TRBJ2-3; D may match TRBD1 or TRBD2 (5 bases each). From germline, CDR1 is SGHRS and CDR2 YFSETQ. Deletions cut 5 bases from V and 2 bases from J, with 15 bases between. This CDR3 spans 15 amino acids. The CDR3 region is CASSLAGAITDTQYF. The DNA for the CDR3 is TGCGCCAGCAGTCTAGCCGGGGCTATCACAGATACGCAGTATTTT.

This clonotype was observed at least ten times. The rearrangement uses TRBV2 and TRBJ2-2, with D hard to call. The CDR3 has 13 residues. The ends were cut back, 7 bases at V and 5 bases at J, with 11 bases in the middle. CDR1 and CDR2 from the germline V gene are SNHLY and FYNNEI. The CDR3: CASNVRVTGELFF. The CDR3 DNA reads as TGTGCCAGCAATGTACGAGTGACCGGGGAGCTGTTTTTT.

This clonotype was detected ten times or more. The CDR3 loop reads CASSGSGSVPGELFF. CDR3 DNA sequence: TGTGCCAGCAGCGGGTCGGGGTCCGTGCCCGGGGAGCTGTTTTTT. This chain connects TRBV9 to TRBJ2-2, with D tentatively TRBD2 (5 bases). The germline V gene encodes CDR1 SGDLS and CDR2 YYNGEE. The CDR3 sequence is 15 residues long. With 3 bases removed from V and 6 bases from J, the gap between germline ends came to 15 bases.

This clonotype was seen repeatedly, ten times or more. The genes are TRBV7-9 and TRBJ1-5; D not resolved. CDR1 and CDR2 (germline): SEHNR, FQNEAQ (reference sequence). Trimming pared 4 bases from V and 9 bases from J, leaving 19 bases between. The CDR3 runs to 15 residues. Written as DNA, the CDR3 is TGTGCCAGCAGCTCCCTGGACGGGAGGGAGAGGCCCCAGCATTTT. As protein: CASSSLDGRERPQHF.

This clonotype was found many times. The rearrangement joins TRBV28 to TRBJ2-1, with TRBD2 identical over 8 bases. Trimming took 4 bases from V and 7 from J; bases not matched to a gene: 6. This CDR3 is 14 amino acids long. CDR1 and CDR2 from the germline V gene are MDHEN and SYDVKM. CDR3 coding DNA: TGTGCCAGCAGTTCTCCGACTAGCGTTAATGAGCAGTTCTTC. This codes for CASSSPTSVNEQFF.

The rearrangement joins TRBV20-1 to TRBJ1-4; D remains unclear. V lost 2 bases to trimming and J lost 0 bases, with 7 bases between them. The length of the CDR3 is 14 residues. Germline V lookup: CDR1 DFQATT, CDR2 SNEGSKA (reference sequence). The DNA for the CDR3 is TGCAGTGCTAGACAGGATACAACTAATGAAAAACTGTTTTTT. It encodes CSARQDTTNEKLFF.

As to this clonotype: Since a much larger clone is just one base distant, this may be a read error. The V gene is TRBV5-1, the J gene TRBJ2-5; possibly TRBD1 for D (6 bases). The V gene lost 3 bases and the J gene lost 6 bases, with 12 bases spanning the gap. CDR1 SGHRS and CDR2 YFSETQ come from the germline V gene. CDR3 size: 13 residues. The CDR3 spells CASSWAGEQTQYF. CDR3 coding DNA: TGCGCCAGCAGCTGGGCAGGGGAACAGACCCAGTACTTC.

Of note for this clonotype: It may be a read error: a sequence one base away is much more abundant. The chain joins TRBV10-2 to TRBJ2-3; D not certain. The CDR3 length is 11 residues. Germline-derived CDR1 and CDR2 are WSHSY and SAAADI. The V end lost 4 bases, the J end lost 5 bases, and 4 bases lay between the germline ends. The CDR3 loop is CASSAKDTQYF. In DNA form, the CDR3 reads TGCGCCAGCAGTGCAAAAGATACGCAGTATTTT.

This clonotype has ten or more counts. V and J are TRBV12-3 or TRBV12-4 and TRBJ2-7; 7 positions agree with TRBD1. This CDR3 has 16 amino acids. V lost 6 bases to trimming and J lost 4 bases; unmatched junction nucleotides: 15. CDR3: CASSQTGAGGRYEQYF. In DNA, the CDR3 is TGTGCCAGCAGCCAAACCGGGGCAGGGGGAAGGTACGAGCAGTACTTC.

This clonotype came up many times. The rearrangement links TRBV21-1 to TRBJ1-3; the table calls TRBD1, which could not be checked here. TRBV21-1 constitutes a pseudogene. The CDR3 loop spans 15 amino acids. CDR3 bases: TGTGCCAGCAGCGCGCGGGGGACCGTTGGAAACACCATATATTTT. The encoded protein is CASSARGTVGNTIYF.

This clonotype was counted a few times. The chain recombines TRBV4-3 with TRBJ2-7; D is possibly TRBD1 (5 bases). Between the trimmed V and J ends, which lost 1 base and 2 bases, there was a span of 12 bases. The CDR3 is made up of 15 amino acids. Per germline, CDR1 LGHNA and CDR2 YSLEER. The CDR3 spells CASSQGLDSTYEQYF. The CDR3 DNA is TGCGCCAGCAGCCAAGGGCTCGACAGTACCTACGAGCAGTACTTC.

The sample holds many counts of this clonotype. CDR3 in amino acids: CASSRQEISYEQYF. The DNA of the CDR3 is TGTGCCAGCAGTCGACAGGAGATCTCCTACGAGCAGTACTTC. The chain uses TRBV6-2 or TRBV6-3 and TRBJ2-7; weak D call: TRBD1 (6 bases). The CDR3 sequence is 14 residues long. Germline V gene data show CDR1 as MNHEY and CDR2 as SVGEGT. Trimming pared 5 bases from V and 0 bases from J, leaving 11 bases between.

This clonotype was observed at least ten times. The gene calls are TRBV12-3 or TRBV12-4 and TRBJ1-1; D perhaps matches TRBD1 (5 bases). Deletions cut 6 bases from V and 5 bases from J, with 16 bases between. The CDR3 is made up of 14 amino acids. CDR3 sequence reads: CASRSGSEGTEAFF. DNA for the CDR3: TGTGCCAGCAGGTCCGGGTCGGAGGGGACTGAAGCTTTCTTT.

The chain employs TRBV5-5 and TRBJ1-4; no definite D call. Per germline, CDR1 SGHKS and CDR2 YYEKEE (reference sequence). The CDR3 extends over 15 amino acids. Trimming removed 4 bases at V and 1 base at J, with 11 bases between. DNA of the CDR3: TGTGCCAGCAGCATCACGGGAGTAACTAATGAAAAACTGTTTTTT. It translates to CASSITGVTNEKLFF.

This clonotype was found a few times. The junction and the germline gene differ at one end; a read error may be behind it. This chain uses TRBV6-1 with TRBJ2-3; D ambiguous. CDR3 length equals 11 residues. Germline V gene sequence: CDR1 MNHNS, CDR2 SASEGT. The CDR3 DNA is TGTGCCAGCACTGAAGGGGATACGCAGTATTTT. It yields the protein CASTEGDTQYF.